This entry features one T cell receptor beta chain sequence. Its specificity is unknown. This entry comes from a study of OX40 agonist ivuxolimab in advanced cancers. Germline values: CDR1 SGHKS, CDR2 YYEKEE (reference sequence). V was cut by 0 bases and J by 4 bases, with 5 bases left in between. CDR3 size: 13 residues. Assay: immunoSEQ multiplex PCR; the TCRdb copy retains only in-frame clones and omits some. The sample records 50,000 or so clones, around 85% being singletons. Study-level results: Antigen targets of the expanded peripheral T cells went undetermined.

This sequence joins TRBV5-5 and TRBJ1-5; no firm D call. This receptor was identified in an adult with an advanced solid tumor such as melanoma, head and neck, liver or kidney cancer. The sample consisted of CD4+ or CD8+ T cells sorted from blood, taken in a trial of the OX40 agonist ivuxolimab. CDR3 DNA sequence: TGTGCCAGCAGCTTGGGCAATAATCAGCCCCAGCATTTT. It encodes CASSLGNNQPQHF.